This paragraph covers one T cell receptor (beta chain) sequence. This record belongs to a study of cytomegalovirus exposure and HLA in healthy donors. V lost 7 bases and J lost 0; bases outside the gene matches: 5. This CDR3 is 15 amino acids long. Germline V gene data show CDR1 as SGDLS and CDR2 as YYNGEE. The primer mix had 60 Vbeta and 13 Jbeta primers. Repertoires were generated with immunoSEQ multiplex PCR, while TCRdb's copy carries only in-frame clones and drops some. This sample has about 140,000 clones, with about 80% found just once. The chain combines TRBV9 with TRBJ1-1; the match to TRBD1 covers 11 bases. Sequencing used PBMCs. This TCR came from a female donor in good health and CMV-seronegative. The CDR3 coding sequence is TGTGCCAGCGGGAGGGGACAGGGGGTGAACACTGAAGCTTTCTTT. This codes for CASGRGQGVNTEAFF.